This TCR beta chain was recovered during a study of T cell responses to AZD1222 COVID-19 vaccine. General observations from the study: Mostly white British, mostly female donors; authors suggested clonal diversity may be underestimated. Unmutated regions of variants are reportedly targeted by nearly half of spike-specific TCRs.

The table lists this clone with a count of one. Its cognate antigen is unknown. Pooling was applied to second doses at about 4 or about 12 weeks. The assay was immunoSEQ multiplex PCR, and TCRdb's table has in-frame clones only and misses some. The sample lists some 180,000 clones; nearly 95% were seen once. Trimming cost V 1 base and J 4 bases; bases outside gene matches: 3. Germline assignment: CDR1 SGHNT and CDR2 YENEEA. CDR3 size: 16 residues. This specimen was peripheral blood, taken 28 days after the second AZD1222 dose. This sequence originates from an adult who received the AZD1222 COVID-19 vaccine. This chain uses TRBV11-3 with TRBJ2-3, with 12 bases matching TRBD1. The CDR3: CASSLGDRGQSDTQYF. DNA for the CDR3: TGTGCCAGCAGCTTAGGGGACAGGGGGCAATCAGATACGCAGTATTTT.